The 28 T cell receptor beta chains below all came from one sample that was sequenced in a study of blood T cell repertoires in COVID-19. Here immunoSEQ multiplex PCR was the method, and the copy in TCRdb shows in-frame clones only, minus some. The sample includes over 150,000 clones, approximately 91% of them seen just once. The sample was peripheral blood. All receptors come from a man aged 50 or older with acute or convalescent COVID-19.

The J gene is TRBJ2-1, the V gene TRBV11-2; perhaps TRBD2 as D (6 bases). The germline V and J ends were trimmed by 1 base and 2 bases, with 12 bases remaining between them. The germline V gene encodes CDR1 SGHAT and CDR2 FQNNGV. CDR3 length: 16 amino acids. CDR3 sequence (DNA): TGTGCCAGCAGCTTAGGGGGGGTCAGCCCCTACAATGAGCAGTTCTTC. Its translation is CASSLGGVSPYNEQFF.

V gene TRBV7-9 combines with J gene TRBJ1-2; unclear D gene. CDR3 length: 14 residues. V was shortened by 0 bases and J by 8 bases, with 13 bases between the two germline ends. Germline CDR1 reads SEHNR; CDR2 reads FQNEAQ (reference sequence). The CDR3 here is CASSLAGGLGGYTF. CDR3 bases: TGTGCCAGCAGCTTAGCGGGAGGGCTCGGCGGCTACACCTTC.

The rearrangement uses TRBV2 and TRBJ1-4; D unclear. Germline V gene sequence: CDR1 SNHLY, CDR2 FYNNEI. The V end lost 6 bases, the J end lost 7 bases, and 15 bases lay between the germline ends. The CDR3 is 14 residues long. The CDR3 DNA reads as TGTGCCAGCAGGGGAGCGGCTGGGAGTGAAAAACTGTTTTTT. Translating gives CASRGAAGSEKLFF.

The rearrangement links TRBV4-1 to TRBJ2-7, with 8 bases that match TRBD1. From germline, CDR1 is MGHRA and CDR2 YSYEKL. With V trimmed by 0 bases and J by 2 bases, 6 bases remained unmatched. There are 16 residues in the CDR3. CDR3 protein: CASSQDVGTGTYEQYF. The DNA of the CDR3 is TGCGCCAGCAGCCAAGATGTCGGGACAGGAACCTACGAGCAGTACTTC.

The J gene is TRBJ2-3, the V gene TRBV6-2 or TRBV6-3, with TRBD2 matching 7 bases. Germline CDR1 MNHEY, CDR2 SVGEGT. With V trimmed by 2 bases and J by 5 bases, 4 bases remained unmatched. The CDR3 runs 14 residues. Written as DNA, the CDR3 is TGTGCCAGCAGTTACATGGGGGGGAGAGATACGCAGTATTTT. Translating it yields CASSYMGGRDTQYF.

The genes are TRBV3-1 (or the pseudogene TRBV3-2) and TRBJ1-1; the D gene is possibly TRBD1 (6 bases). The CDR3 is made up of 14 amino acids. Per germline, CDR1 LGHDT and CDR2 YNNKEL (reference sequence). V was shortened by 4 bases and J by 5 bases, with 14 bases between the two germline ends. CDR3 coding DNA: TGTGCCAGCAGCCTCGCTGGTCAGGGGACTGAAGCTTTCTTT. The encoded protein is CASSLAGQGTEAFF.

The rearrangement joins TRBV6-4 to TRBJ1-4, with D unresolved. Germline CDR1 is MRHNA and CDR2 is SNTAGT. CDR3 length equals 12 residues. Trimming left V 0 bases short and J 11 bases short, with 7 bases between. The CDR3 reads CASSDSAGKLFF. The CDR3 nucleotides read TGTGCCAGCAGTGACTCGGCGGGGAAACTGTTTTTT.

The V call is TRBV11-3, the J call TRBJ1-5; the D gene is possibly TRBD1 (5 bases). This CDR3 has 13 residues. The germline V gene encodes CDR1 SGHNT and CDR2 YENEEA. The V gene lost 5 bases and the J gene lost 6 bases, with 11 bases spanning the gap. CDR3 residues: CASSPQGCQPQHF. The CDR3 DNA reads TGTGCCAGCAGCCCTCAGGGCTGTCAGCCCCAGCATTTT.

The chain carries TRBV7-3 and TRBJ2-3; TRBD2 is a possible D gene (6 bases). The V gene lost 2 bases and the J gene lost 0 bases, with 9 bases spanning the gap. Germline V gene lookup returns CDR1 SGHTA and CDR2 FQGTGA. This CDR3 contains 15 residues. CDR3 in DNA: TGTGCCAGCAGCTTATTCGGGACTAGCACAGATACGCAGTATTTT. Amino acids: CASSLFGTSTDTQYF.

This clone was picked up a small number of times. V usage is TRBV7-9 and J usage is TRBJ2-7; D gene ambiguous. Deletions cut 5 bases from V and 0 bases from J, with 14 bases between. Germline assignment: CDR1 SEHNR and CDR2 FQNEAQ (reference sequence). The CDR3 contains 15 residues. CDR3 sequence reads: CASSPLQVGSYEQYV. CDR3 DNA sequence: TGTGCCAGCAGCCCCCTCCAGGTAGGCTCCTACGAGCAGTACGTC.

This chain uses TRBV6-4 with TRBJ2-3; 11 nucleotides align to TRBD2. This CDR3 has 14 residues. The V and J ends lost 7 bases and 2 bases, in that order; junction bases with no gene match: 2. Germline CDR1 and CDR2: MRHNA and SNTAGT. CDR3 loop: CASKLAGDTDTQYF. CDR3 bases: TGTGCCAGCAAACTAGCGGGGGACACAGATACGCAGTATTTT.

Only one count was recorded for this clone. The J gene is TRBJ1-1, the V gene TRBV10-3, with a possible D match to TRBD1 (5 bases). Trimming removed 6 bases at V and 0 bases at J, with 17 bases between. Germline V gene lookup returns CDR1 ENHRY and CDR2 SYGVKD. There are 16 residues in the CDR3. The chain's CDR3 is CAIRGVGGLMNTEAFF. The CDR3 nucleotides are TGTGCCATCAGGGGTGTGGGGGGGTTGATGAACACTGAAGCTTTCTTT.

This clone was seen only once. The gene calls are TRBV2 and TRBJ2-3; tentative D call: TRBD2 (6 bases). In germline, CDR1 is SNHLY, CDR2 FYNNEI. V lost 5 bases to trimming and J lost 2 bases, with 20 bases between them. The CDR3 consists of 17 residues. The CDR3 protein is CASSLPPRAGHTDTQYF. The CDR3 bases are TGTGCCAGCAGTCTACCCCCCCGAGCGGGTCACACAGATACGCAGTATTTT.

The chain employs TRBV4-2 and TRBJ2-1, with 10 bases lining up with TRBD2. The V gene end was trimmed by 0 bases and the J gene end by 5 bases; junction bases not matched to a gene: 4. Germline lookup yields CDR1 LGHNA and CDR2 YNFKEQ. The CDR3 extends over 16 amino acids. As DNA, the CDR3 is TGTGCCAGCAGCCAAGATAGGCTAGCGGGAGACAATGAGCAGTTCTTC. It translates to CASSQDRLAGDNEQFF.

The chain couples TRBV24-1 to TRBJ2-1, with 9 bases that match TRBD2. The J segment lost 4 bases and the V segment lost 3 bases, leaving 6 bases of the junction unmatched. Germline V gene data show CDR1 as KGHDR and CDR2 as SFDVKD. The length of the CDR3 is 16 residues. In DNA form, the CDR3 reads TGTGCCACCAGTGATCCCGGAAGCGGGAGGTACAATGAGCAGTTCTTC. This encodes CATSDPGSGRYNEQFF.

The rearrangement uses TRBV2 and TRBJ1-5; a possible D gene is TRBD1 (6 bases). This CDR3 is built from 14 residues. Trimming removed 2 bases from V and 5 bases from J, with 10 bases in between. Germline V gives CDR1 SNHLY, CDR2 FYNNEI. CDR3 in amino acids: CASSEQGSYQPQHF. CDR3 DNA: TGTGCCAGCAGTGAACAGGGGTCTTATCAGCCCCAGCATTTT. Full variable domain (missing parts from reference TRBV2 and TRBJ1-5): EPEVTQTPSHQVTQMGQEVILRCVPISNHLYFYWYRQILGQKVEFLVSFYNNEISEKSEIFDDQFSVERPDGSNFTLKIRSTKLEDSAMYFCASSEQGSYQPQHFGDGTRLSIL.

V is TRBV13 and J is TRBJ2-1; the D gene is possibly TRBD1 (5 bases). CDR1 and CDR2 (germline): PRHDT, FYEKMQ (reference sequence). V was trimmed by 0 bases and J by 4 bases, leaving 13 bases between them. There are 16 residues in the CDR3. CDR3 sequence (DNA): TGTGCCAGCAGCTTAGGCAGGGAATGGTCATACAATGAGCAGTTCTTC. Translated, it gives CASSLGREWSYNEQFF. The full variable domain, its missing parts supplied by reference TRBV13 and TRBJ2-1, is AAGVIQSPRHLIKEKRETATLKCYPIPRHDTVYWYQQGPGQDPQFLISFYEKMQSDKGSIPDRFSAQQFSDYHSELNMSSLELGDSALYFCASSLGREWSYNEQFFGPGTRLTVL.

Points on this clone: It is unclear where the CDR3 begins or ends on the DNA, so no DNA is shown, and the CDR3 is as TCRdb lists it. The gene calls are TRBV28 and TRBJ1-5. Germline lookup yields CDR1 MDHEN and CDR2 SYDVKM. The CDR3 adds up to 15 amino acids, both ends counted. CDR3 sequence reads: CASSTSGGGNQPQHF.

The rearrangement links TRBV19 to TRBJ1-6; the match to TRBD1 covers 7 bases. The CDR3 runs 14 residues. V shed 6 bases and J 6 bases; nucleotides not matched to a gene: 5. The V gene's germline CDR1 is LNHDA and CDR2 SQIVND (reference sequence). The CDR3 DNA follows: TGTGCCAGTAGACCGGGACAGCTTAATTCACCCCTCCACTTT. This gives the protein CASRPGQLNSPLHF.

The rearrangement links TRBV18 to TRBJ1-1, with no clear D. V lost 2 bases, J lost 1 base, and 8 bases lay in between. The germline CDR1 and CDR2 sequences are KGHSH and LQKENI. The CDR3 contains 14 residues. The CDR3 DNA is TGTGCCAGCTCACCAGTAGCGGAGAACACTGAAGCTTTCTTT. Its protein product is CASSPVAENTEAFF.

This clone has a single count. The chain combines TRBV15 with TRBJ2-3, with D perhaps TRBD2 (5 bases). V gave up 3 bases and J gave up 2 bases, with 6 bases separating them. Germline values: CDR1 LNHNV, CDR2 YYDKDF (reference sequence). CDR3 length: 13 residues. The CDR3 protein is CATSRRDTDTQYF. Written as DNA, the CDR3 is TGTGCCACCAGCAGGAGGGACACAGATACGCAGTATTTT.

The chain is built from TRBV6-4 and TRBJ2-7; 11 nucleotides match TRBD2. CDR1 MRHNA and CDR2 SNTAGT come from the germline V gene. The CDR3 runs to 13 residues. The V gene end was trimmed by 6 bases and the J gene end by 3 bases; junction bases not matched to a gene: 1. The DNA of the CDR3 is TGTGCCAGCAGACTAGCGGGGGTCTACGAGCAGTACGTC. This translates into CASRLAGVYEQYV.

This clone was counted once. The chain has TRBV28 and TRBJ1-1; D gene unclear. CDR1 and CDR2 from the germline V gene are MDHEN and SYDVKM. CDR3 size: 15 residues. Trimming shortened V by 4 bases and J by 2 bases, and 14 bases separated the two germline ends. The CDR3 DNA follows: TGTGCCAGCAGTTCCCCCCCGGCAGGTAACACTGAAGCTTTCTTT. Its protein product is CASSSPPAGNTEAFF.

The chain is built from TRBV7-3 and TRBJ2-2, with 8 bases fitting TRBD1. V lost 5 bases to trimming and J lost 1 base; unmatched junction nucleotides: 3. The CDR3 extends over 15 amino acids. Germline lookup yields CDR1 SGHTA and CDR2 FQGTGA. The CDR3 protein is CASSRGQGNTGELFF. CDR3 DNA sequence: TGTGCCAGCAGCCGTGGACAGGGGAACACCGGGGAGCTGTTTTTT.

V and J are TRBV3-1 (or the pseudogene TRBV3-2) and TRBJ2-7; TRBD1 aligns across 10 bases. Germline CDR1 LGHDT, CDR2 YNNKEL (reference sequence). V was pared by 2 bases and J by 1 base, with 5 bases of the junction left unmatched. The CDR3 has 16 amino acids. CDR3 protein: CASSQLGTGASYEQYF. DNA for the CDR3: TGTGCCAGCAGCCAACTCGGGACAGGGGCATCCTACGAGCAGTACTTC.

The CDR3 here is CASSRGVPNSPLHF. CDR3 nucleotide sequence: TGTGCCAGCAGTCGTGGAGTCCCTAATTCACCCCTCCACTTT. The chain uses TRBV25-1 and TRBJ1-6; D unclear. Germline CDR1 and CDR2: MGHDK and SYGVNS. The CDR3 extends over 14 amino acids. V gave up 5 bases and J gave up 6 bases, with 11 bases separating them.

CDR3 bases: TGTGCCAGCAGATCAGGGACAAATTCACCCCTCCACTTT. This encodes CASRSGTNSPLHF. This chain joins TRBV6-5 and TRBJ1-6; TRBD1 is a possible D gene (6 bases). V was shortened by 6 bases and J by 7 bases, with 10 bases between the two germline ends. The CDR3 is 13 residues long. The germline CDR1 and CDR2 sequences are MNHEY and SVGAGI.

The rearrangement uses TRBV13 and TRBJ2-5; no clear D gene. Germline V gene sequence: CDR1 PRHDT, CDR2 FYEKMQ (reference sequence). Deletions cut 2 bases from V and 1 base from J, with 14 bases between. The length of the CDR3 is 16 residues. The CDR3 region has the DNA TGTGCCAGCAGCTTAATCCGGTTGGGCAGCCAAGAGACCCAGTACTTC. Translating gives CASSLIRLGSQETQYF.